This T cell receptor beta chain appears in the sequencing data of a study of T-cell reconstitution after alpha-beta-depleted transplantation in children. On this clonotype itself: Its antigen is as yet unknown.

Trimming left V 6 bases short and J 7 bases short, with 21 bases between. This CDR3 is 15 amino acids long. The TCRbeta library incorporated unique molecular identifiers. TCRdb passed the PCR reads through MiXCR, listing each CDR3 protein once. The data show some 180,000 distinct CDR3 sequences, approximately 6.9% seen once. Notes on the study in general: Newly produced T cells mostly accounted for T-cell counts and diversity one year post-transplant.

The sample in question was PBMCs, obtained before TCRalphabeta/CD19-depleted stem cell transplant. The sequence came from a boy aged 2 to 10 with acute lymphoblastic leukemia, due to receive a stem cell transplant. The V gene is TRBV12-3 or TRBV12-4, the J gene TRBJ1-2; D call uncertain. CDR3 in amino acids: CASRRSRIPAAGYTF. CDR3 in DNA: TGTGCCAGCAGAAGGAGCCGCATCCCGGCAGCTGGCTACACCTTC.